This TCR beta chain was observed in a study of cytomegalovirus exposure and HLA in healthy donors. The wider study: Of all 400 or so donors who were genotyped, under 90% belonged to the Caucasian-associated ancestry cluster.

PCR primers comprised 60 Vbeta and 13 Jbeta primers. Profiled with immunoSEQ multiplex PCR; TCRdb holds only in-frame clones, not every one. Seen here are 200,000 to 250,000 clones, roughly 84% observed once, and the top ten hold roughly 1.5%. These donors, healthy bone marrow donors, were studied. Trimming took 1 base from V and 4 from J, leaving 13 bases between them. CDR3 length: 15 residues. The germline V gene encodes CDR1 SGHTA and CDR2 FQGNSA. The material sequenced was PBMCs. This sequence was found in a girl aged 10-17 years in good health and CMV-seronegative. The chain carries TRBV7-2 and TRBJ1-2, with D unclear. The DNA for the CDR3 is TGTGCCAGCAGCTTAGACCGGTTCACCTCCTATGGCTACACCTTC. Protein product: CASSLDRFTSYGYTF.